The present T cell receptor beta chain was sequenced within a study of T cell changes during pregnancy in multiple sclerosis (dated by TCRdb to between 2018 and 2021). In the study overall: The study examined how the T cell repertoire changed over the course of pregnancy in women with multiple sclerosis.

Library prep was done by the immunoSEQ multiplex PCR assay. The clones in this table, taken by TCRdb from immuneACCESS, are in-frame only. Not every clone is retained; where verified, under half of the shortfall comes from an unresolved V gene, and the cause of the rest is unknown. Across this sample there are 60,000 to 70,000 clones, with about 90% seen only once. The ten largest clones represent approximately 3% of the sample. The trim is 3 bases for V and 4 bases for J, with a gap of 12 bases between the germline ends. For CDR1 and CDR2, the germline V gene lists MDHEN and SYDVKM. Counted from cysteine to phenylalanine, this CDR3 has 14 amino acids. The entry retains the CDR3 DNA only, 42 bases that are in frame from base 1. About this clone itself: There is no known antigen for this receptor. One base away there is no much larger clone; base qualities are not given.

The clonotype originates from a female donor in good health, enrolled as a control in a pregnancy study. The sequenced sample was peripheral blood, obtained in the second trimester of pregnancy. In this chain, TRBV28 is recombined with TRBJ2-5; the D gene is unclear. The nucleotides are TGTGCCAGCAGTTTCCTGGCGGCCACAGAGACCCAGTACTTC. Its protein is CASSFLAATETQYF.